The entry below describes one T cell receptor beta chain. Its specificity is unknown. The CDR3 consists of 15 residues. Unmatched junction bases numbered 3, after V lost 4 bases and J lost 4 bases. Germline V lookup: CDR1 LNHDA, CDR2 SQIVND (reference sequence). The deep-level immunoSEQ assay was used. Sorted-subset replicate PCR reactions were performed with around 200 ng DNA, corresponding to roughly 31,000 T cell genomes. The method was immunoSEQ multiplex PCR; TCRdb's version includes in-frame clones alone and lacks a portion of them. The sample has 1 million to 1.2 million clones, around 77% seen once; the top ten hold 0.89%. These data come from a study of shared clonotypes between healthy human individuals. About the study: Each donor had three CD4 naive, three CD4 memory, two CD8 naive and one CD8 memory plate.

Findings and caveats of the study: When naive CD4 clonotypes were compared across several donors, around 5% were shared.

This TCR came from a man between 18 and 35 years old in good health. Some clones in this sample may be carry-over from other donors' samples. This chain links TRBV19 with TRBJ2-3; TRBD2 aligns across 12 bases. Material for sequencing was memory CD4+ T cells from PBMCs. Sample subset: CD45RA-negative fraction. CDR3 residues: CASSRLAGESDTQYF. The CDR3 region has the DNA TGTGCCAGTAGTAGACTAGCGGGAGAGTCAGATACGCAGTATTTT.